The clone carrying this T cell receptor (beta chain) was recorded at least ten times. The same CDR3 can be traced to other DNA sequences in this sample. The CDR3 consists of 14 residues. In germline, CDR1 is SGHRS, CDR2 YFSETQ. The V gene end was trimmed by 3 bases and the J gene end by 5 bases; junction bases not matched to a gene: 2. This specimen comes from a study of metastatic and nonmetastatic thyroid tumors. Overall study context: Repertoire comparison spanned blood and tumor or nodule tissue of malignant and benign thyroid patients.

No patient had received any treatment before thyroid surgery. TCRdb re-called clones via MiXCR from the PCR reads. The sample shows 35,000 to 40,000 clones, more than 25% of them seen only once. Material: blood. This clonotype was obtained from a female donor with papillary thyroid cancer or a benign thyroid nodule (not recorded which). Some clones in this sample may be carry-over from other donors' samples. V is TRBV5-1 and J is TRBJ1-4, with 9 bases fitting TRBD1. The CDR3 sequence: CASSSGTGNEKLFF. In DNA form, the CDR3 reads TGCGCCAGCAGCTCCGGGACAGGGAATGAAAAACTGTTTTTT.